This T cell receptor beta chain came from a study of cytotoxic CD8 clonotypes in ibrutinib-treated CLL. As for the study in general: The samples contained 255,043 productive templates on average. They also contained an average of approximately 97,000 productive rearrangements.

Germline CDR1 SGHVS, CDR2 FQNEAQ. The CDR3 is 12 amino acids. V was clipped by 5 bases and J by 6 bases, with 10 bases between them. Here immunoSEQ multiplex PCR was the method, and the copy in TCRdb shows in-frame clones only, minus some. The sample includes tens of thousands of clones, around 65% of them seen just once. The input for sequencing was PBMCs, taken after 12 months of ibrutinib treatment. This clonotype was obtained from a human donor with chronic lymphocytic leukemia. V gene TRBV7-8 combines with J gene TRBJ1-1; no definite D call. Written as DNA, the CDR3 is TGTGCCAGCAGCCCCGACCGGGCTGAAGCTTTCTTT. The encoded protein is CASSPDRAEAFF.